The 18 T cell receptor beta chains in this list originate from one sample, sequenced in a study of T cell responses to AZD1222 COVID-19 vaccine. Sequencing was performed with immunoSEQ multiplex PCR; in TCRdb, only in-frame clones are kept and a portion is missing. This sample has 100,000 or so clones, with around nine tenths found just once. Sample: peripheral blood, taken on day 0 of AZD1222 vaccination. Source of these receptors: an adult in good health.

This chain joins TRBV7-9 and TRBJ1-5; D remains ambiguous. V lost 1 base to trimming and J lost 7 bases, with 8 bases between them. The CDR3 is made up of 13 amino acids. CDR1 and CDR2 from the germline V gene are SEHNR and FQNEAQ (reference sequence). This CDR3 reads CASSLGGFQPQHF. CDR3 DNA sequence: TGTGCCAGCAGCTTAGGAGGGTTCCAGCCCCAGCATTTT.

The sample holds one count of this clone. V is TRBV7-6 and J is TRBJ2-5; maybe TRBD1 (5 bases). The germline CDR1 and CDR2 sequences are SGHVS and FNYEAQ. V was cut by 1 base and J by 4 bases, with 19 bases left in between. The CDR3 length is 17 residues. CDR3 region: CASSLVVRGFGAETQYF. DNA of the CDR3: TGTGCCAGCAGCTTAGTAGTTCGTGGCTTTGGGGCAGAGACCCAGTACTTC.

This clone was observed once. The chain uses TRBV27 and TRBJ1-2; weak D call: TRBD1 (5 bases). This CDR3 has 13 residues. V shed 8 bases and J shed 7 bases, with 17 bases lying between them. From germline, CDR1 is MNHEY and CDR2 SMNVEV (reference sequence). The CDR3 bases are TGTGCCAGCCGACCTTCCCAGGGTGCTGGCTACACCTTC. It specifies CASRPSQGAGYTF.

This clone was detected only once. V and J are TRBV19 and TRBJ1-5; 9 nucleotides match TRBD1. The CDR3 totals 14 residues. From germline, CDR1 is LNHDA and CDR2 SQIVND (reference sequence). V shed 8 bases and J 5 bases; nucleotides not matched to a gene: 7. The CDR3 is CASSRQGGDQPQHF. In nucleotides, the CDR3 is TGTGCCAGTTCAAGACAGGGGGGGGATCAGCCCCAGCATTTT.

V usage is TRBV7-8 and J usage is TRBJ1-4; D gene unclear. This CDR3 region has 18 residues. The V end was cut by 2 bases, the J end by 0 bases, with 16 bases between. Looked up from germline, CDR1 is SGHVS and CDR2 is FQNEAQ. CDR3 DNA: TGTGCCAGCAGCTTATGGCTCGCCAGCGCTGCAACTAATGAAAAACTGTTTTTT. Translating it yields CASSLWLASAATNEKLFF.

The V call is TRBV5-1, the J call TRBJ2-6, with TRBD1 matching over 8 bases. This CDR3 spans 18 amino acids. The V gene end was trimmed by 4 bases and the J gene end by 1 base; junction bases not matched to a gene: 10. The V gene's germline CDR1 is SGHRS and CDR2 YFSETQ. The CDR3, as DNA: TGCGCCAGCAGCCTGACAGGGGTTTTGAAATCTGGGGCCAACGTCCTGACTTTC. Translation gives CASSLTGVLKSGANVLTF.

The chain couples TRBV28 to TRBJ1-5, with D possibly being TRBD1 (5 bases). This CDR3 comprises 14 residues. V gave up 3 bases and J gave up 5 bases, with 11 bases separating them. Germline V gene data show CDR1 as MDHEN and CDR2 as SYDVKM. The CDR3 loop is CASSFLGVDQPQHF. The CDR3 nucleotides are TGTGCCAGCAGTTTTTTGGGGGTAGATCAGCCCCAGCATTTT.

This sequence joins TRBV7-3 and TRBJ2-5; D ambiguous. V lost 2 bases and J lost 5, with 9 bases in between. Germline V CDR1 and CDR2: SGHTA, FQGTGA. This CDR3 has 13 residues. The CDR3 DNA sequence: TGTGCCAGCAGCTTATGGGCCAGGGAGACCCAGTACTTC. This translates into CASSLWARETQYF.

This rearrangement joins TRBV19 to TRBJ2-1; D perhaps matches TRBD2 (5 bases). The CDR3 is 16 amino acids. The germline V and J ends were trimmed by 7 bases and 0 bases, with 16 bases remaining between them. Germline CDR1 reads LNHDA; CDR2 reads SQIVND (reference sequence). The CDR3: CASTPGFERSYNEQFF. CDR3 nucleotides: TGTGCCAGTACCCCGGGGTTTGAGCGCTCCTACAATGAGCAGTTCTTC.

The V gene is TRBV3-1 (or the pseudogene TRBV3-2), the J gene TRBJ2-2; D uncertain. The V and J ends lost 3 bases and 7 bases respectively, with 3 bases between them. CDR3 length equals 11 residues. Germline V gene data show CDR1 as LGHDT and CDR2 as YNNKEL (reference sequence). The CDR3 spells CASSHGGELFF. The CDR3 nucleotides read TGTGCCAGCAGCCACGGCGGGGAGCTGTTTTTT.

The chain is built from TRBV5-1 and TRBJ2-3; 7 nucleotides align to TRBD2. CDR1 and CDR2 (germline): SGHRS, YFSETQ. The CDR3 runs to 15 residues. The V and J ends lost 0 bases and 2 bases, in that order; junction bases with no gene match: 3. The CDR3 DNA reads TGCGCCAGCAGCTTGGGAGCGGGACCCACAGATACGCAGTATTTT. Encoded protein: CASSLGAGPTDTQYF.

The genes are TRBV28 and TRBJ1-6; D ambiguous. CDR3 length: 13 amino acids. CDR1 is MDHEN and CDR2 is SYDVKM in the germline V gene. Trimming stripped 2 bases from V and 7 bases from J, with 6 bases between. CDR3 amino acids: CASSLVVNSPLHF. The CDR3 nucleotides read TGTGCCAGCAGTTTAGTAGTGAATTCACCCCTCCACTTT. Full variable domain (remainder filled in from reference TRBV28 and TRBJ1-6): DVKVTQSSRYLVKRTGEKVFLECVQDMDHENMFWYRQDPGLGLRLIYFSYDVKMKEKGDIPEGYSVSREKKERFSLILESASTNQTSMYLCASSLVVNSPLHFGNGTRLTVT.

The count of this clone is one. This sequence joins TRBV19 and TRBJ2-7; D call uncertain. Trimming left V 6 bases short and J 0 bases short, with 15 bases between. Germline-derived CDR1 and CDR2 are LNHDA and SQIVND (reference sequence). This CDR3 contains 15 residues. CDR3 protein: CASSPVWSDSYEQYF. For the CDR3, the DNA is TGTGCCAGTAGCCCCGTCTGGAGCGACTCCTACGAGCAGTACTTC.

The chain links TRBV7-9 to TRBJ1-5; D remains ambiguous. V lost 2 bases to trimming and J lost 4 bases, with 0 bases between them. The germline gives CDR1 SEHNR, CDR2 FQNEAQ (reference sequence). This CDR3 is 11 amino acids long. The CDR3 region is CASSLNQPQHF. The CDR3 bases are TGTGCCAGCAGCTTAAATCAGCCCCAGCATTTT.

In nucleotides, the CDR3 is TGTGCCAGCAGTCTTAATGGGGGTAATTCACCCCTCCACTTT. It is translated as CASSLNGGNSPLHF. The chain uses TRBV27 and TRBJ1-6; the D gene is possibly TRBD1 (5 bases). CDR1 is MNHEY and CDR2 is SMNVEV in the germline V gene (reference sequence). The ends were cut back, 5 bases at V and 6 bases at J, with 11 bases in the middle. The CDR3 is 14 amino acids.

This chain uses TRBV7-8 with TRBJ2-6; D unresolved. The CDR3 has 13 residues. CDR1 is SGHVS and CDR2 is FQNEAQ in the germline V gene. V was trimmed by 3 bases and J by 0 bases, leaving 0 bases between them. The CDR3 region has the DNA TGTGCCAGCAGCTTCTCTGGGGCCAACGTCCTGACTTTC. It translates to CASSFSGANVLTF.

The rearrangement links TRBV19 to TRBJ2-1; 14 bases line up with TRBD2. Per germline, CDR1 LNHDA and CDR2 SQIVND (reference sequence). V lost 5 bases, J lost 9 bases, and 3 bases stayed unmatched. The CDR3 covers 14 residues. This CDR3 reads CASSLGTSGGEQFF. In nucleotides, the CDR3 is TGTGCCAGTAGTCTAGGGACTAGCGGGGGTGAGCAGTTCTTC.

The V call is TRBV18, the J call TRBJ2-1; D gene uncertain. V lost 0 bases and J 12 bases, leaving 24 bases between the germline ends. From germline, CDR1 is KGHSH and CDR2 LQKENI. The CDR3 covers 17 residues. The CDR3 region has the DNA TGTGCCAGCTCACCACCTGAGAAGTTCCAGACCACCTCCGGGCAGTTCTTC. Translating it yields CASSPPEKFQTTSGQFF. The whole variable domain, remainder taken from reference TRBV18 and TRBJ2-1, is NAGVMQNPRHLVRRRGQEARLRCSPMKGHSHVYWYRQLPEEGLKFMVYLQKENIIDESGMPKERFSAEFPKEGPSILRIQQVVRGDSAAYFCASSPPEKFQTTSGQFFGPGTRLTVL.